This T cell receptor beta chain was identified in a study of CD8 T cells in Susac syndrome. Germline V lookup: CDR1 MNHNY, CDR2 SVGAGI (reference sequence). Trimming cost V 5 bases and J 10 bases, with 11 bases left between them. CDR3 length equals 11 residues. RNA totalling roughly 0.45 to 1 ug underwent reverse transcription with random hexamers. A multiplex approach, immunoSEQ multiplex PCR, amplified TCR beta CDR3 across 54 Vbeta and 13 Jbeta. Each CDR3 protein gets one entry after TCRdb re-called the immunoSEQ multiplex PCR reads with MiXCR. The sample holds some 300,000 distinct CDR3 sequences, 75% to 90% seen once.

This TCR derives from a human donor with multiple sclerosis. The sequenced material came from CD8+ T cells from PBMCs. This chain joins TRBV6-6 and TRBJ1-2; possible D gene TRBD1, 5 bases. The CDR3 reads CASSEGTFYTF. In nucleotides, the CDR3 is TGTGCCAGCAGTGAGGGGACCTTCTACACCTTC.